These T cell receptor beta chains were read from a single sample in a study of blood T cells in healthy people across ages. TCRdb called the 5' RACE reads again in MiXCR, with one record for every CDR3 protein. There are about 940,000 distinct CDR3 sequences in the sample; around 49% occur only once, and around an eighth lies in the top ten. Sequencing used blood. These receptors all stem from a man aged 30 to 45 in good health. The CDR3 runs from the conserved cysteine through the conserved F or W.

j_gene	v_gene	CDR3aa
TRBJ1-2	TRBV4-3	CASSQDLASGTGGYGYTF
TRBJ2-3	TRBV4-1	CASSQLPLAGLVTDTQYF
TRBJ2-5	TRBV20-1	CSARDGAEQYF
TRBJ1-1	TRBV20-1	CSARGQGIWGLPDTEAFF
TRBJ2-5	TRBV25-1	CASSVSRGHGETQYF
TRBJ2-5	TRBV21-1	CASKHRRQGDIQETQYF
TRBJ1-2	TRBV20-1	CSARVGGGRSYGYTF
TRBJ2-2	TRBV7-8	CASSSIKPTGELFF
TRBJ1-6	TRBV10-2	CASRGDPGATSPLHF
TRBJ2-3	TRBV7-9	CASSLLGLPGDTQYF
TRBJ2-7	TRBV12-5	CASGLDLVTDSSYEQYF
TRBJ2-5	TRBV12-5	CASGLVRGLGDRETQYF
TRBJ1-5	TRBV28	CASSLLTGGNQPQHF
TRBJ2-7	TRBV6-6	CASFGQTYEQYF
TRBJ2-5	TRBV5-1	CASSPLTSGRETQYF
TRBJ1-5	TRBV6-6	CASSSTGSAYQPQHF
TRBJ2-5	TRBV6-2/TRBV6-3	CAGRTRRGNEQYF
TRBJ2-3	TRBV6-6	CASELGDTQYF
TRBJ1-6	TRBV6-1	CASMRRQDYNSPLHF
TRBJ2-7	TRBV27	CASALGRYYEQYF
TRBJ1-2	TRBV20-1	CSARDQLQVHGYTF
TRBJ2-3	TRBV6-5	CASRGTGTDTQYF
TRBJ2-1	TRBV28	CASSSEPEQFF
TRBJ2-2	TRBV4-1	CASSQDGSGALILNTGELFF
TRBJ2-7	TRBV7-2	CASSLEGGTGFYEQYF
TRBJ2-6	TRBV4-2	CASSHMGSGANVLTF
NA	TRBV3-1	CASSQSSGCEQYF
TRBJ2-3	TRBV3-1	CASSQAPQGQADTQYF
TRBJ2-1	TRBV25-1	CASSRGAGEQFF